The T cell receptor (beta chain) described here comes from a study of a mutant IDH1 vaccine in newly diagnosed glioma. Across the study: Most patients had received both radiotherapy and temozolomide, the prior options being radiotherapy, temozolomide, or both.

From germline, CDR1 is ENHRY and CDR2 SYGVKD. This CDR3 has 13 residues. Trimming left V 7 bases short and J 4 bases short, with 13 bases between. Time point noted: baseline, week 1 (first vaccination visit). Treatment noted: pre-vaccination baseline after standard-of-care therapy. Those who donated had recent WHO grade 3 or 4 IDH1-mutant, ATRX-lost astrocytomas. General study points: It seemed that pseudoprogression was not linked to changes in the top peripheral T cell clonotypes. Patients mounted vaccine-induced immune responses in roughly 93% of cases.

Of note for this clone: The antigen is undetermined.

TCRdb's table, derived via immunoSEQ multiplex PCR, lists solely in-frame clones and lacks some. The table shows 68,000 or so clones, with 75% to 85% occurring only once. This TCR derives from a man aged 50-59 years with glioma. The material was PBMCs, obtained from a glioma patient treated with radiotherapy, temozolomide or both. The chain recombines TRBV10-3 with TRBJ1-1, with TRBD1 as a possible D gene (6 bases). CDR3 bases: TGTGCCATCAAATTACAGGGAGCCACTGAAGCTTTCTTT. This codes for CAIKLQGATEAFF.